This T cell receptor (beta chain) derives from a study of T cells in localized non-small cell lung cancer. Study-wide results and caveats: Sequence data derive from only one tumor region, so heterogeneity remains possible. Longer overall survival associated with higher blood T cell density; shorter survival with higher adjacent-lung clonality. Uninvolved nearby lung showed the greatest T cell clonality, exceeding that found in tumor. Appearing in adjacent lung were a median about 60 of the top 100 tumor clones.

This clone was seen just once. What it binds is unknown. The repertoire was sequenced with immunoSEQ multiplex PCR; TCRdb's copy has only in-frame clones and lacks some. Here the sample spans thousands of clones, 33% being singletons. The CDR3 loop spans 13 amino acids. Germline-derived CDR1 and CDR2 are SQVTM and ANQGSEA. The sequencing here drew on lung tumor tissue, taken before any cancer treatment. The chain employs TRBV29-1 and TRBJ2-1; 7 bases are shared with TRBD1. This TCR derives from a man between 40 and 69 years old with stage I lung adenocarcinoma. The CDR3 here is CTAKGGSYNEQFF. CDR3 nucleotides: TGCACCGCAAAAGGGGGCAGTTACAATGAGCAGTTCTTC.